This T cell receptor (beta chain) was observed in a study of blood T cell repertoires in COVID-19. On the study more broadly: The United States, Italy and Spain were the sources of the acute and convalescent COVID-19 samples. T cells, B-cell-depleted T cells, or PBMCs provided the cDNA or gDNA that served as material.

Methods used by the authors: By means of reference gene primer amplification, nucleated cell counts were estimated. The repertoire was sequenced with immunoSEQ multiplex PCR; TCRdb's copy has only in-frame clones and lacks some. That table is the source of V, J and clone size, and D and trimming were worked out from the DNA. The sample records over 200,000 clones, around 90% being singletons. V gave up 6 bases and J gave up 2 bases, with 14 bases separating them. CDR1 SGHTA and CDR2 FQGNSA come from the germline V gene. This CDR3 region has 16 residues. The sequence was collected from a man aged 55 to 70 who had recovered from COVID-19. The material sequenced was peripheral blood. J is TRBJ1-6 and V is TRBV7-2; the D gene is possibly TRBD1 (6 bases). The CDR3 region has the DNA TGTGCCAGCAGGGGTCCAGGGGTTACCTATAATTCACCCCTCCACTTT. This translates into CASRGPGVTYNSPLHF.